This entry lists 14 T cell receptor beta chains sequenced from one sample in a study of control samples from healthy donors and cancer patients. Produced via immunoSEQ multiplex PCR; TCRdb's table is partial and in-frame only. There are about 86,000 clones in the sample; less than 90% occur only once, and over 8.5% lies in the top ten. Sequences were obtained from PBMCs. These receptor sequences come from a woman between 50 and 59 years old with colorectal cancer.

The rearrangement joins TRBV28 to TRBJ1-2, with D hard to call. V was pared by 2 bases and J by 2 bases, with 9 bases between. Germline lookup yields CDR1 MDHEN and CDR2 SYDVKM. The CDR3 runs to 14 residues. The CDR3 loop is CASSLVSPNYGYTF. CDR3 nucleotide sequence: TGTGCCAGCAGTTTAGTCAGCCCAAACTATGGCTACACCTTC.

J is TRBJ1-1 and V is TRBV3-1 (or the pseudogene TRBV3-2); D may be TRBD1 (5 bases). The CDR3 covers 17 residues. The V end lost 1 base, the J end lost 4 bases, and 19 bases lay between the germline ends. Germline V gene lookup returns CDR1 LGHDT and CDR2 YNNKEL (reference sequence). This chain's CDR3 is CASSQVSLTGGTTEAFF. The CDR3 DNA is TGTGCCAGCAGCCAAGTAAGTTTGACGGGCGGGACCACTGAAGCTTTCTTT.

This chain connects TRBV29-1 to TRBJ1-1; D may be TRBD1 (6 bases). Between the trimmed V and J ends, which lost 4 bases and 5 bases, there was a span of 17 bases. Germline lookup yields CDR1 SQVTM and CDR2 ANQGSEA. The CDR3 runs 14 residues. In DNA form, the CDR3 reads TGCAGCGTTGTGAGCCCGGGGGCGCGGACTGAAGCTTTCTTT. The encoded protein is CSVVSPGARTEAFF.

Regarding this clone: The sample holds other DNA sequences that translate to the same CDR3. The CDR3 DNA is TGCGCCAGCAGCCCGGGGACACCGAACACTGAAGCTTTCTTT. This gives the protein CASSPGTPNTEAFF. V and J are TRBV5-1 and TRBJ1-1; tentatively, D is TRBD1 (6 bases). The CDR3 loop spans 14 amino acids. V was pared by 4 bases and J by 1 base, with 11 bases between. CDR1 and CDR2 from the germline V gene are SGHRS and YFSETQ. Together with reference TRBV5-1 and TRBJ1-1, the CDR3 gives the full variable domain: KAGVTQTPRYLIKTRGQQVTLSCSPISGHRSVSWYQQTPGQGLQFLFEYFSETQRNKGNFPGRFSGRQFSNSRSEMNVSTLELGDSALYLCASSPGTPNTEAFFGQGTRLTVV.

This chain joins TRBV28 and TRBJ2-7, with 10 bases matching TRBD1. This CDR3 is built from 13 residues. Trimming at V came to 5 bases and at J to 4 bases, leaving 2 bases not matched to a gene. Per germline, CDR1 MDHEN and CDR2 SYDVKM. The CDR3 reads CASSRQGAYEQYV. Here the CDR3 DNA reads TGTGCCAGCAGTCGACAGGGGGCATACGAGCAGTACGTC.

The sample holds a few counts of this clone. The chain recombines TRBV5-1 with TRBJ1-1, with 7 bases lining up with TRBD1. Germline-derived CDR1 and CDR2 are SGHRS and YFSETQ. The CDR3 spans 14 residues. The ends lost 0 bases at V and 3 bases at J; junction bases unmatched: 2. The CDR3 region is CASSLEGGDTEAFF. DNA of the CDR3: TGCGCCAGCAGCTTGGAAGGGGGCGACACTGAAGCTTTCTTT.

The chain recombines TRBV2 with TRBJ2-5, with D maybe TRBD1 (5 bases). Germline CDR1 SNHLY, CDR2 FYNNEI. Trimming took off 3 bases at V and 7 bases at J, with 18 bases between the two ends. This CDR3 comprises 15 residues. The CDR3 bases are TGTGCCAGCAGTGAGATTGGGGCAGCGCCCTGGACCCAGTACTTC. Its translation: CASSEIGAAPWTQYF.

The chain joins TRBV10-3 to TRBJ2-1, with 12 bases that match TRBD2. CDR3 size: 15 residues. Trimming took 10 bases from V and 6 from J; bases not matched to a gene: 10. CDR1 is ENHRY, CDR2 SYGVKD, per germline. Here the CDR3 reads CATRGPSGGANEQFF. CDR3 DNA sequence: TGTGCCACTAGGGGCCCTAGCGGGGGGGCCAATGAGCAGTTCTTC.

The chain has TRBV4-3 and TRBJ1-1, with D perhaps matching TRBD1 (6 bases). The germline V and J ends were trimmed by 4 bases and 3 bases, with 12 bases remaining between them. There are 14 residues in the CDR3. The germline V gene encodes CDR1 LGHNA and CDR2 YSLEER. In nucleotides, the CDR3 is TGCGCCAGCAGCCCACAGGGTCGGGACACTGAAGCTTTCTTT. This translates into CASSPQGRDTEAFF.

The chain joins TRBV2 to TRBJ1-5; 7 nucleotides agree with TRBD1. Germline CDR1 SNHLY, CDR2 FYNNEI. The ends lost 2 bases at V and 2 bases at J; junction bases unmatched: 3. The CDR3 is 15 residues long. Written as DNA, the CDR3 is TGTGCCAGCAGTGAAAACAGGGGAGGCAATCAGCCCCAGCATTTT. Amino acids: CASSENRGGNQPQHF.

The CDR3 DNA reads TGCGCCAGCCAGAGTCCCGGGACAGGGAACACTGAAGCTTTCTTT. Translated: CASQSPGTGNTEAFF. The gene calls are TRBV5-1 and TRBJ1-1; 8 positions agree with TRBD1. V trimming: 7 bases; J trimming: 1 base; junction bases outside the gene matches: 9. Germline V gene sequence: CDR1 SGHRS, CDR2 YFSETQ. CDR3 size: 15 residues. Looking up the rest from reference TRBV5-1 and TRBJ1-1 gives the full variable domain: KAGVTQTPRYLIKTRGQQVTLSCSPISGHRSVSWYQQTPGQGLQFLFEYFSETQRNKGNFPGRFSGRQFSNSRSEMNVSTLELGDSALYLCASQSPGTGNTEAFFGQGTRLTVV.

In this sample, this clone is medium-sized (0.01 to 0.1%). CDR3 DNA: TGTGCCAGCAGCTTAGCGTTGGCAGGGTACGTGAACACTGAAGCTTTCTTT. This codes for CASSLALAGYVNTEAFF. The chain is built from TRBV7-2 and TRBJ1-1, with D possibly TRBD1 on 5 matching bases. This CDR3 contains 17 residues. Germline CDR1 reads SGHTA; CDR2 reads FQGNSA. V shed 0 bases and J shed 0 bases, with 14 bases lying between them.

The rearrangement links TRBV11-1 to TRBJ2-3, with 9 bases aligning to TRBD1. J gave up 2 bases and V 5 bases, and 5 bases lay outside the gene matches. The CDR3 runs to 15 residues. The germline V gene encodes CDR1 SGHAT and CDR2 FQDESV (reference sequence). The CDR3 nucleotides read TGTGCCAGCAGCCCCCGGGACAGGGACACAGATACGCAGTATTTT. Its translation is CASSPRDRDTDTQYF.

The rearrangement joins TRBV11-1 to TRBJ1-1, with a possible D match to TRBD1 (6 bases). Germline assignment: CDR1 SGHAT and CDR2 FQDESV (reference sequence). The V end was cut by 1 base, the J end by 8 bases, with 17 bases between. This CDR3 is 15 amino acids long. The chain's CDR3 is CASSLVGDEGTEAFF. The CDR3 nucleotides are TGTGCCAGCAGCTTAGTGGGGGACGAGGGGACAGAAGCTTTCTTT.